The text below deals with one T cell receptor beta chain. This clonotype was counted once. Its target antigen remains unknown. No base-level quality is on record; no much larger clone is a single base apart. Just one read gives weak support. This record belongs to a study of breast tumors, draining lymph nodes, adjacent tissues listed by TCRdb under 2016. Concerning the study at large: In breast cancer patients, the study compared the TCR beta repertoires of tumor, adjacent nontumor tissue and axillary lymph nodes. In human breast cancer, the study set out to assess how tumor, surrounding tissue and draining lymph node repertoires relate to one another and whether T cells might be exchanged between them.

Adjacent samples consisted of nontumor breast tissue surrounding the tumor. Study-level results and caveats: Tumors showed preferential V and J gene usage, and their T-cell repertoire diversity fell below that of lymph nodes yet above that of nontumor tissue. The conclusion that tumor T cells originate in lymph nodes was framed as consistent with a hypothesis rather than directly demonstrated. The similarity between tumor and nontumor tissue repertoires was significantly greater in luminal-like breast cancer than in basal-like breast cancer. A scenario in which most tumor T cells derive from the lymph node and then expand within tumor tissue was judged to be consistent with the data.

V is reduced by 6 bases and J by 3 bases, leaving a spacing of 6 bases between them. Including the terminal cysteine and phenylalanine, the CDR3 comprises 12 residues. Solely the CDR3 DNA is kept, with 36 bases framed from the first base. TCRdb names Illumina HiSeq 2000 as the instrument used. TCR beta chain libraries were generated by multiplex PCR amplification. High-throughput sequencing was used to analyze the amplified TCR beta chain products. TCRdb reanalyzed the raw reads on its own, using fastp at Q25 for trimming and MiXCR for clone calling, and kept in-frame beta chains. CDR3 protein sequences are deduplicated, and each keeps its most common genes and DNA. In all, the sample holds 25,000 or so distinct CDR3 sequences, and about 70% of those were seen once. The ten biggest clones cover around a quarter of the sample.

The rearrangement combines TRBV12-3 or TRBV12-4 with TRBJ1-5; there is no confident call for the D gene. This sequence originates from a female donor with breast cancer. Some clones in this sample may be carry-over from other donors' samples. The sample taken for sequencing was tumor-adjacent breast tissue. The sequenced DNA is TGTGCCAGCAGCCTATTCAATCAGCCCCAGCATTTT. It specifies CASSLFNQPQHF.